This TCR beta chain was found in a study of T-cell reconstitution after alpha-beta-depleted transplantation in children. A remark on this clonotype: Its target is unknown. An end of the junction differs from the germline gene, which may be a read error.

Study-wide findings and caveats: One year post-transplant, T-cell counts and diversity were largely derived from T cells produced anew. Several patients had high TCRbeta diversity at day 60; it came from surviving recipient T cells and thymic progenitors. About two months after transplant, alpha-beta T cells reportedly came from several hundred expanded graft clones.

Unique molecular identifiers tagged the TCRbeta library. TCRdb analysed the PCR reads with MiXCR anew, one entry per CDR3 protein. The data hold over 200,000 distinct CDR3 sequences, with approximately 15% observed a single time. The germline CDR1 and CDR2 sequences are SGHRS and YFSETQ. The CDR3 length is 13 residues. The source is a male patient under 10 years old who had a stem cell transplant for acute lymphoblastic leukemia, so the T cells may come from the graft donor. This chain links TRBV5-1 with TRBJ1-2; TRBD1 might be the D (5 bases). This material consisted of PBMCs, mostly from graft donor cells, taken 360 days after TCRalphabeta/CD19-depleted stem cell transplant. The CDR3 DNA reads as TGCGCCAGCAGATTGGGGCCACTCGATGGCTACACCTTC. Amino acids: CASRLGPLDGYTF. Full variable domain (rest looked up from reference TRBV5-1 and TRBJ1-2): KAGVTQTPRYLIKTRGQQVTLSCSPISGHRSVSWYQQTPGQGLQFLFEYFSETQRNKGNFPGRFSGRQFSNSRSEMNVSTLELGDSALYLCASRLGPLDGYTFGSGTRLTVV.